These 4 T cell receptor beta chains share one sample of origin, sequenced in a study of T cell changes during pregnancy in multiple sclerosis. Sequencing used immunoSEQ multiplex PCR; TCRdb keeps in-frame clones, though not all of them. The sample carries 40,000 to 55,000 clones, 89% recorded once. Sequenced material: CD4+ T cells from peripheral blood mononuclear cells, taken after pregnancy. The source is a female donor with multiple sclerosis, enrolled in a pregnancy study.

The chain combines TRBV30 with TRBJ1-2; 9 bases are shared with TRBD1. This CDR3 spans 16 amino acids. The V gene end was trimmed by 3 bases and the J gene end by 0 bases; junction bases not matched to a gene: 8. CDR1 is GTSNPN and CDR2 is SVGIG in the germline V gene (reference sequence). CDR3 in amino acids: CAWSKGQGSANYGYTF. The CDR3 DNA reads as TGTGCCTGGAGCAAAGGACAGGGGTCAGCTAACTATGGCTACACCTTC.

The CDR3 here is CASRTRGNQPQHF. The CDR3 DNA is TGTGCCAGCAGGACCAGGGGGAATCAGCCCCAGCATTTT. The rearrangement uses TRBV6-1 and TRBJ1-5, with 7 bases that match TRBD1. V shed 6 bases, J shed 4 bases, and the junction held 3 bases outside the gene matches. Germline CDR1 and CDR2: MNHNS and SASEGT. The CDR3 loop spans 13 amino acids.

The J gene is TRBJ2-7, the V gene TRBV7-9, with 7 bases fitting TRBD1. The trim removed 5 bases at V and 6 bases at J, leaving 13 bases unmatched. The V gene's germline CDR1 is SEHNR and CDR2 FQNEAQ (reference sequence). This CDR3 is built from 15 residues. DNA of the CDR3: TGTGCCAGCAGCCGGACAGGCCCCATTGGCCGCGAGCAGTACTTC. This translates into CASSRTGPIGREQYF. Using reference TRBV7-9 and TRBJ2-7 for the parts outside the CDR3, the full variable domain is DTGVSQNPRHKITKRGQNVTFRCDPISEHNRLYWYRQTLGQGPEFLTYFQNEAQLEKSRLLSDRFSAERPKGSFSTLEIQRTEQGDSAMYLCASSRTGPIGREQYFGPGTRLTVT.

V is TRBV25-1 and J is TRBJ2-7; TRBD2 aligns across 7 bases. The CDR3 has 14 amino acids. Trimming removed 3 bases from V and 4 bases from J; junction bases left unmatched: 6. Germline values: CDR1 MGHDK, CDR2 SYGVNS. This CDR3 is CASSDPGGSYEQYF. In nucleotides, the CDR3 is TGTGCCAGCAGTGATCCGGGAGGAAGTTACGAGCAGTACTTC.